A single sample is the source of the 20 T cell receptor beta chains below, sequenced in a study of cytomegalovirus exposure and HLA in healthy donors. The data were produced by immunoSEQ multiplex PCR, yet TCRdb's version contains in-frame clones alone and is incomplete. Among under 400,000 clones, approximately 85% were seen once, and the ten largest hold around 0.96%. The source material was PBMCs. These receptors were taken from a man aged 25-45 years in good health and CMV-seronegative.

This sequence joins TRBV4-2 and TRBJ1-1; D is undetermined. With 0 bases removed from V and 1 base from J, the gap between germline ends came to 3 bases. The CDR3 is 13 amino acids. Germline assignment: CDR1 LGHNA and CDR2 YNFKEQ. The CDR3 DNA is TGTGCCAGCAGCCAAGACCGGAACACTGAAGCTTTCTTT. Amino acids: CASSQDRNTEAFF.

The chain joins TRBV6-5 to TRBJ1-1; 7 bases fit TRBD1. CDR3 size: 14 residues. The V segment lost 7 bases and the J segment 6 bases; nucleotides outside the gene matches: 11. Germline V lookup: CDR1 MNHEY, CDR2 SVGAGI. In DNA form, the CDR3 reads TGTGCCAGCACCACCGACAGGGTCCGTGCTGAAGCTTTCTTT. It codes for CASTTDRVRAEAFF.

The chain uses TRBV27 and TRBJ1-1; tentative D call: TRBD1 (5 bases). CDR1 is MNHEY, CDR2 SMNVEV, per germline (reference sequence). The CDR3 is 12 amino acids. V was shortened by 8 bases and J by 6 bases, with 13 bases between the two germline ends. Here the CDR3 reads CASRGGWAEAFF. The CDR3 DNA follows: TGTGCCAGCCGTGGGGGGTGGGCTGAAGCTTTCTTT.

This chain connects TRBV7-2 to TRBJ2-2; possibly TRBD1 for D (5 bases). There are 16 residues in the CDR3. V was cut by 5 bases and J by 2 bases, with 15 bases left in between. Germline V gene data show CDR1 as SGHTA and CDR2 as FQGNSA. CDR3 coding DNA: TGTGCCAGCAGCATCCTACGACAGTCTAACACCGGGGAGCTGTTTTTT. Translating gives CASSILRQSNTGELFF.

The chain couples TRBV29-1 to TRBJ2-1, with D possibly matching TRBD2 (6 bases). V was cut by 0 bases and J by 3 bases, with 15 bases left in between. The germline CDR1 and CDR2 sequences are SQVTM and ANQGSEA. The CDR3 is 16 residues long. The CDR3 loop is CSVEDLEGGGYNEQFF. CDR3 coding DNA: TGCAGCGTTGAAGATCTCGAGGGAGGTGGCTACAATGAGCAGTTCTTC.

The chain carries TRBV11-3 and TRBJ2-7; tentatively, D is TRBD2 (5 bases). V lost 5 bases and J 3 bases, leaving 11 bases between the germline ends. The germline V gene has CDR1 SGHNT and CDR2 YENEEA. The CDR3 is 13 residues long. The CDR3 loop is CASSRGNFYEQYF. The CDR3 nucleotides read TGTGCCAGCAGCCGAGGGAATTTCTACGAGCAGTACTTC.

The chain couples TRBV5-6 to TRBJ2-3; 13 bases line up with TRBD2. The CDR3 contains 17 residues. With V trimmed by 3 bases and J by 0 bases, 4 bases remained unmatched. Per the germline V gene, CDR1 is SGHDT and CDR2 is YYEEEE. The CDR3, as DNA: TGTGCCAGCAGCTCGTCGACTAGCGGGGGGAGCACAGATACGCAGTATTTT. It specifies CASSSSTSGGSTDTQYF.

This sequence joins TRBV10-3 and TRBJ2-2; TRBD2 aligns across 7 bases. The CDR3 is made up of 15 amino acids. The germline V gene has CDR1 ENHRY and CDR2 SYGVKD. The junction had 1 base not matched to a gene; V was cut back by 1 base and J by 2 bases. The CDR3, as DNA: TGTGCCATCAGTGAGTGGGGACTAAACACCGGGGAGCTGTTTTTT. Translated, it gives CAISEWGLNTGELFF.

This chain connects TRBV18 to TRBJ1-3; TRBD1 is a possible D gene (5 bases). Trimming removed 5 bases at V and 0 bases at J, with 11 bases between. In germline, CDR1 is KGHSH, CDR2 LQKENI. CDR3 size: 15 residues. The CDR3 region is CASSTTASSGNTIYF. For the CDR3, the DNA is TGTGCCAGCTCAACGACAGCTAGCTCTGGAAACACCATATATTTT.

The chain uses TRBV30 and TRBJ1-1, with 9 bases identical to TRBD1. Germline lookup yields CDR1 GTSNPN and CDR2 SVGIG (reference sequence). Trimming cost V 4 bases and J 5 bases; bases outside gene matches: 8. CDR3 length equals 14 residues. Here the CDR3 DNA reads TGTGCCTGGACCGTGGGACAGGGACGGACTGAAGCTTTCTTT. Its protein product is CAWTVGQGRTEAFF.

This clone is classed as medium-sized. The genes are TRBV6-4 and TRBJ2-3; maybe TRBD2 (6 bases). This CDR3 has 14 residues. Germline CDR1 and CDR2: MRHNA and SNTAGT. The germline V and J ends were trimmed by 0 bases and 4 bases, with 8 bases remaining between them. The CDR3 bases are TGTGCCAGCAGTGACTCTAGCGGAGCAGATACGCAGTATTTT. It specifies CASSDSSGADTQYF.

The rearrangement uses TRBV10-3 and TRBJ1-5; 11 nucleotides align to TRBD1. The CDR3 contains 16 residues. Germline CDR1 and CDR2: ENHRY and SYGVKD. The trim removed 0 bases at V and 11 bases at J, leaving 9 bases unmatched. DNA for the CDR3: TGTGCCATCAGTGAGTCTCTGGGACAGGGGGATCGGGCCCAGCATTTT. Translation gives CAISESLGQGDRAQHF.

This chain connects TRBV6-6 to TRBJ1-4, with unresolved D. From germline, CDR1 is MNHNY and CDR2 SVGAGI (reference sequence). V lost 4 bases, J lost 3 bases, and 3 bases lay in between. The CDR3 spans 12 residues. DNA of the CDR3: TGTGCCAGCAGTTCCTCTAATGAAAAACTGTTTTTT. Amino acids: CASSSSNEKLFF.

The V gene is TRBV5-1, the J gene TRBJ1-1; 8 bases fit TRBD1. The junction had 5 bases not matched to a gene; V was cut back by 2 bases and J by 5 bases. CDR1 is SGHRS and CDR2 is YFSETQ in the germline V gene. The CDR3 extends over 14 amino acids. CDR3 region: CASSFRQGATEAFF. CDR3 DNA sequence: TGCGCCAGCAGCTTTCGGCAGGGGGCAACTGAAGCTTTCTTT.

The chain carries TRBV6-1 and TRBJ1-1, with D possibly TRBD1 on 6 matching bases. Trimming removed 6 bases at V and 1 base at J, with 12 bases between. Germline V gene sequence: CDR1 MNHNS, CDR2 SASEGT. The CDR3 is 14 amino acids. Here the CDR3 reads CASRGWTANTEAFF. As DNA, the CDR3 is TGTGCCAGCAGGGGATGGACAGCGAACACTGAAGCTTTCTTT.

The chain carries TRBV4-1 and TRBJ2-2, with TRBD2 as a possible D gene (5 bases). V lost 4 bases and J 8 bases, leaving 8 bases between the germline ends. Germline V gene sequence: CDR1 MGHRA, CDR2 YSYEKL. The CDR3 has 12 amino acids. The CDR3 DNA reads TGCGCCAGCAGCCCCCGGGAAGGGGAGCTGTTTTTT. Translated: CASSPREGELFF.

The chain joins TRBV28 to TRBJ1-2; D gene unclear. The V and J ends lost 5 bases and 8 bases respectively, with 18 bases between them. The CDR3 runs 14 residues. The germline V gene encodes CDR1 MDHEN and CDR2 SYDVKM. DNA for the CDR3: TGTGCCAGCAGTCCAAGAGGCCGCGCCAACGGCTACACCTTC. Its protein is CASSPRGRANGYTF.

V usage is TRBV15 and J usage is TRBJ1-4; 11 nucleotides agree with TRBD1. After removal of 3 bases from V and 7 bases from J, the junction contained 4 bases not matched to a gene. The CDR3 extends over 15 amino acids. The germline CDR1 and CDR2 sequences are LNHNV and YYDKDF (reference sequence). The CDR3 DNA follows: TGTGCCACCAGCAGTCCCGGGACAGGGGGTGAAAAACTGTTTTTT. Protein: CATSSPGTGGEKLFF.

CDR3 sequence (DNA): TGTGCCAGCAGCTTAGGACACCTCAATCAGCCCCAGCATTTT. This gives the protein CASSLGHLNQPQHF. This chain joins TRBV5-6 and TRBJ1-5, with D possibly matching TRBD1 (5 bases). The CDR3 totals 14 residues. Trimming shortened V by 2 bases and J by 3 bases, and 9 bases separated the two germline ends. Germline-derived CDR1 and CDR2 are SGHDT and YYEEEE.

This chain uses TRBV5-6 with TRBJ2-6; 10 bases agree with TRBD1. From germline, CDR1 is SGHDT and CDR2 YYEEEE. Trimming removed 4 bases from V and 0 bases from J; junction bases left unmatched: 10. This CDR3 has 19 residues. The CDR3 loop is CASSPLRDRGPSGANVLTF. In DNA, the CDR3 is TGTGCCAGCAGCCCCCTGAGGGACAGGGGACCCTCTGGGGCCAACGTCCTGACTTTC.